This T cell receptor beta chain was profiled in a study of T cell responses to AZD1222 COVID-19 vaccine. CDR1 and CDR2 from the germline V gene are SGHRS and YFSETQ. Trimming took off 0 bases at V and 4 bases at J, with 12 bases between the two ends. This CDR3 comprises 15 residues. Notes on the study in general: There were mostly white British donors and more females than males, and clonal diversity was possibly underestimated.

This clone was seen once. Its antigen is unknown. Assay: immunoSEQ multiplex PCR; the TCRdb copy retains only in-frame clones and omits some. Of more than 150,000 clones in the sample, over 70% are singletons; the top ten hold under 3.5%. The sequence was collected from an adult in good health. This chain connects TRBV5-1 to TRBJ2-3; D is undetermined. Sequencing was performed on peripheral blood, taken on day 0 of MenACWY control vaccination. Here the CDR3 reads CASSLGVVVSDTQYF. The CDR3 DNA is TGCGCCAGCAGCTTGGGGGTAGTAGTGTCAGATACGCAGTATTTT. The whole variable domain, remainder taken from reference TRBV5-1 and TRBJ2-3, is KAGVTQTPRYLIKTRGQQVTLSCSPISGHRSVSWYQQTPGQGLQFLFEYFSETQRNKGNFPGRFSGRQFSNSRSEMNVSTLELGDSALYLCASSLGVVVSDTQYFGPGTRLTVL.